Listed here are 23 T cell receptor beta chains from one sample, sequenced in a study of T cells in Graves' hyperthyroidism and ophthalmopathy. There were TCR beta CDR3 regions amplified from RNA transcripts. TCR CDR3 underwent first-round RT-PCR with the HTBI primer set. TCRdb reprocessed the multiplex PCR reads with MiXCR, giving one entry per CDR3 protein. Among some 300,000 distinct CDR3 sequences listed, about 19% were seen once. Source material: blood. The receptors were gathered from a man aged 45 to 65 with Graves' ophthalmopathy.

V gene TRBV3-1 combines with J gene TRBJ1-2, with D possibly TRBD1 on 6 matching bases. The CDR3 consists of 14 residues. Trimming removed 1 base at V and 4 bases at J, with 10 bases between. Germline assignment: CDR1 LGHDT and CDR2 YNNKEL (reference sequence). CDR3 in DNA: TGTGCCAGCAGCCAAGCGGGACAAATCTATGGCTACACCTTC. Translation: CASSQAGQIYGYTF.

This clonotype has more than one count but fewer than ten. The chain couples TRBV6-4 to TRBJ2-7; 12 bases line up with TRBD2. The V and J ends lost 4 bases and 3 bases, in that order; junction bases with no gene match: 4. From germline, CDR1 is MRHNA and CDR2 SNTAGT. CDR3 size: 15 residues. CDR3 nucleotide sequence: TGTGCCAGCAGTGTGACTAGCGGGGGACGCTACGAGCAGTACTTC. Translation: CASSVTSGGRYEQYF.

This clonotype was counted only a few times. This chain's CDR3 is CASSSLLQGGNYEQYF. The CDR3 DNA is TGTGCCAGCAGCTCCCTATTGCAGGGGGGTAACTACGAGCAGTACTTC. The chain recombines TRBV7-9 with TRBJ2-7, with D perhaps TRBD1 (7 bases). The V end lost 4 bases, the J end lost 3 bases, and 19 bases lay between the germline ends. The CDR3 loop spans 16 amino acids. CDR1 is SEHNR, CDR2 FQNEAQ, per germline (reference sequence).

V is TRBV18 and J is TRBJ2-3; TRBD2 matches at 16 bases. With V trimmed by 2 bases and J by 4 bases, 3 bases remained unmatched. Germline CDR1 KGHSH, CDR2 LQKENI. This CDR3 has 17 residues. CDR3 sequence (DNA): TGTGCCAGCTCACCAGGGACTAGCGGGAGGGGCCCAGATACGCAGTATTTT. The encoded protein is CASSPGTSGRGPDTQYF.

This chain connects TRBV5-1 to TRBJ2-7; D unclear. From germline, CDR1 is SGHRS and CDR2 YFSETQ. The CDR3 runs to 13 residues. The germline V and J ends were trimmed by 1 base and 3 bases, with 8 bases remaining between them. DNA of the CDR3: TGCGCCAGCAGCTTGAACAGATTCTACGAGCAGTACTTC. This translates into CASSLNRFYEQYF.

The chain is built from TRBV15 and TRBJ2-5; TRBD1 agrees at 7 bases. The CDR3 is 16 amino acids. V was pared by 0 bases and J by 3 bases, with 7 bases of the junction left unmatched. CDR1 is LNHNV and CDR2 is YYDKDF in the germline V gene (reference sequence). The CDR3 protein is CATSRDWAGGKETQYF. CDR3 DNA sequence: TGTGCCACCAGCAGAGATTGGGCAGGGGGAAAAGAGACCCAGTACTTC. Variable domain in full (rest from reference TRBV15 and TRBJ2-5): DAMVIQNPRYQVTQFGKPVTLSCSQTLNHNVMYWYQQKSSQAPKLLFHYYDKDFNNEADTPDNFQSRRPNTSFCFLDIRSPGLGDTAMYLCATSRDWAGGKETQYFGPGTRLLVL.

The rearrangement uses TRBV9 and TRBJ1-5, with D maybe TRBD1 (5 bases). The CDR3 length is 15 residues. Per the germline V gene, CDR1 is SGDLS and CDR2 is YYNGEE. Deletions cut 0 bases from V and 4 bases from J, with 11 bases between. Written as DNA, the CDR3 is TGTGCCAGCAGCGTAGGCTCAGGGCCTAATCAGCCCCAGCATTTT. Encoded protein: CASSVGSGPNQPQHF.

This rearrangement joins TRBV28 to TRBJ2-3, with D perhaps matching TRBD2 (6 bases). Trimming removed 4 bases from V and 3 bases from J, with 17 bases in between. Germline CDR1 is MDHEN and CDR2 is SYDVKM. The CDR3 has 16 residues. The CDR3 loop is CASSSGGAGGTDTQYF. CDR3 DNA sequence: TGTGCCAGCAGTTCGGGCGGGGCCGGGGGAACAGATACGCAGTATTTT.

Ten or more counts support this clonotype. The J gene is TRBJ2-3, the V gene TRBV30; D unresolved. Trimming took off 6 bases at V and 1 base at J, with 11 bases between the two ends. The CDR3 sequence is 13 residues long. CDR1 and CDR2 (germline): GTSNPN, SVGIG (reference sequence). The CDR3 sequence is CACPVSRTDTQYF. CDR3 DNA sequence: TGTGCCTGCCCCGTGTCCCGCACAGATACGCAGTATTTT.

This sequence joins TRBV6-1 and TRBJ2-7; D not resolved. From germline, CDR1 is MNHNS and CDR2 SASEGT. V lost 7 bases and J lost 3, with 4 bases in between. The CDR3 is 10 amino acids. Written as DNA, the CDR3 is TGTGCCAGCAATGGCTACGAGCAGTACTTC. Protein sequence: CASNGYEQYF.

This clonotype was counted a few times. This sequence joins TRBV6-1 and TRBJ2-7, with 9 nucleotides matching TRBD2. Germline V gene lookup returns CDR1 MNHNS and CDR2 SASEGT. This CDR3 comprises 16 residues. V shed 6 bases, J shed 4 bases, and the junction held 13 bases outside the gene matches. CDR3 coding DNA: TGTGCCAGCAGAACAATTTCCGGGACTAGCAAATACGAGCAGTACTTC. It encodes CASRTISGTSKYEQYF.

This clonotype was recorded a few times. The chain combines TRBV7-6 with TRBJ2-1, with D maybe TRBD1 (5 bases). The ends were cut back, 5 bases at V and 15 bases at J, with 32 bases in the middle. The CDR3 spans 17 residues. The germline V gene has CDR1 SGHVS and CDR2 FNYEAQ. The DNA for the CDR3 is TGTGCCAGCAGCACTTGGGGATTTAGGACGGGTGCAGGACATGCGTTCTTC. It encodes CASSTWGFRTGAGHAFF.

CDR3 sequence (DNA): TGTGCCAGCAGCTTAGGAGACAGGGGAGGCTACAATGAGCAGTTCTTC. Translating gives CASSLGDRGGYNEQFF. The chain joins TRBV7-9 to TRBJ2-1, with 8 bases lining up with TRBD1. The V segment lost 1 base and the J segment 3 bases; nucleotides outside the gene matches: 5. This CDR3 has 16 amino acids. Germline CDR1 is SEHNR and CDR2 is FQNEAQ (reference sequence). The complete variable domain, with remaining parts taken from reference TRBV7-9 and TRBJ2-1, reads DTGVSQNPRHKITKRGQNVTFRCDPISEHNRLYWYRQTLGQGPEFLTYFQNEAQLEKSRLLSDRFSAERPKGSFSTLEIQRTEQGDSAMYLCASSLGDRGGYNEQFFGPGTRLTVL.

As for this clonotype: Just one base apart from a much larger clone, this may be a read error. The chain combines TRBV28 with TRBJ1-1; D possibly corresponds to TRBD1 (5 bases). The ends were cut back, 2 bases at V and 4 bases at J, with 14 bases in the middle. This CDR3 is 15 amino acids long. CDR1 and CDR2 from the germline V gene are MDHEN and SYDVKM. The CDR3 protein is CASSLQGERVTEAFF. CDR3 bases: TGTGCCAGCAGTTTACAGGGAGAGAGGGTCACTGAAGCTTTCTTT. Filled out from reference TRBV28 and TRBJ1-1, the complete variable domain reads DVKVTQSSRYLVKRTGEKVFLECVQDMDHENMFWYRQDPGLGLRLIYFSYDVKMKEKGDIPEGYSVSREKKERFSLILESASTNQTSMYLCASSLQGERVTEAFFGQGTRLTVV.

The chain links TRBV6-1 to TRBJ2-5, with 12 bases lining up with TRBD2. The V gene end was trimmed by 6 bases and the J gene end by 4 bases; junction bases not matched to a gene: 3. The CDR3 extends over 14 amino acids. Germline CDR1 and CDR2: MNHNS and SASEGT. DNA of the CDR3: TGTGCCAGCAGGACTAGCGGGAGAAGAGAGACCCAGTACTTC. Translation gives CASRTSGRRETQYF.

This clonotype was observed at least ten times. The V gene is TRBV7-3, the J gene TRBJ2-5, with 12 positions matching TRBD2. J was trimmed by 0 bases and V by 5 bases; bases with no gene match: 1. Germline CDR1 SGHTA, CDR2 FQGTGA. The CDR3 has 15 amino acids. CDR3 sequence (DNA): TGTGCCAGCAGCCCTAGCGGGAGGGACCAAGAGACCCAGTACTTC. Amino acid sequence: CASSPSGRDQETQYF.

This clonotype came up many times. This chain connects TRBV3-1 to TRBJ2-7, with a tentative D call TRBD1 (6 bases). This CDR3 has 14 amino acids. Trimming removed 4 bases at V and 3 bases at J, with 13 bases between. Per germline, CDR1 LGHDT and CDR2 YNNKEL (reference sequence). The CDR3 sequence is CASSPRQAFYEQYF. The DNA of the CDR3 is TGTGCCAGCAGCCCCCGACAGGCGTTCTACGAGCAGTACTTC.

Ten or more counts support this clonotype. The CDR3 protein is CASSLTGWRDTEAFF. The CDR3 DNA follows: TGCGCCAGCAGCTTGACGGGGTGGCGGGACACTGAAGCTTTCTTT. This chain joins TRBV5-1 and TRBJ1-1; D ambiguous. CDR3 length: 15 amino acids. Germline V gene lookup returns CDR1 SGHRS and CDR2 YFSETQ. V was clipped by 1 base and J by 3 bases, with 13 bases between them.

This clonotype came up many times. This sequence joins TRBV12-3 or TRBV12-4 and TRBJ2-7; 12 bases match TRBD2. This CDR3 region has 14 residues. V lost 3 bases to trimming and J lost 5 bases; unmatched junction nucleotides: 2. CDR3 in DNA: TGTGCCAGCAGTTTGACTAGCGGGAGCCACGAGCAGTACTTC. It is translated as CASSLTSGSHEQYF.

This chain connects TRBV5-1 to TRBJ2-3, with D uncertain. Germline assignment: CDR1 SGHRS and CDR2 YFSETQ. Trimming removed 0 bases from V and 3 bases from J, with 8 bases in between. The CDR3 consists of 14 residues. CDR3 DNA: TGCGCCAGCAGCTTGGATTCGCAGACAGATACGCAGTATTTT. It encodes CASSLDSQTDTQYF.

This clonotype has ten or more counts. V usage is TRBV29-1 and J usage is TRBJ2-1; no definite D call. CDR1 is SQVTM, CDR2 ANQGSEA, per germline. Trimming pared 0 bases from V and 11 bases from J, leaving 11 bases between. This CDR3 spans 12 amino acids. The CDR3 is CSVEEGVYQQFF. The CDR3 DNA reads as TGCAGCGTTGAAGAGGGCGTCTATCAGCAGTTCTTC.

This clonotype occurred many times. This chain links TRBV28 with TRBJ1-6, with 7 positions matching TRBD1. The CDR3 length is 15 residues. Trimming took 5 bases from V and 5 from J; bases not matched to a gene: 6. Looked up from germline, CDR1 is MDHEN and CDR2 is SYDVKM. The chain's CDR3 is CASSAGQRDNSPLHF. The CDR3 DNA is TGTGCCAGCAGTGCGGGACAGCGAGATAATTCACCCCTCCACTTT.

This clonotype was observed at least ten times. J is TRBJ2-1 and V is TRBV20-1; D might be TRBD2 (6 bases). Looked up from germline, CDR1 is DFQATT and CDR2 is SNEGSKA (reference sequence). Trimming stripped 6 bases from V and 0 bases from J, with 12 bases between. The CDR3 has 14 residues. The CDR3 nucleotides read TGCAGTGCGGGACTCCTAAGCTCCTACAATGAGCAGTTCTTC. Translation: CSAGLLSSYNEQFF.